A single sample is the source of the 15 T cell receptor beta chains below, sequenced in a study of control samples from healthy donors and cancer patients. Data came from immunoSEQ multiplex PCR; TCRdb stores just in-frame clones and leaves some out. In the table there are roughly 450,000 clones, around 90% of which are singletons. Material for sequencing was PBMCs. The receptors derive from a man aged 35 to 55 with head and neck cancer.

CDR3 sequence (DNA): TGTGCCAGCAGCTTGGCCCTAGCGCGGATTCCTTACAATGAGCAGTTCTTC. Translated, it gives CASSLALARIPYNEQFF. The rearrangement uses TRBV7-3 and TRBJ2-1; D perhaps matches TRBD2 (6 bases). V lost 3 bases to trimming and J lost 4 bases, with 19 bases between them. This CDR3 has 17 residues. CDR1 and CDR2 from the germline V gene are SGHTA and FQGTGA.

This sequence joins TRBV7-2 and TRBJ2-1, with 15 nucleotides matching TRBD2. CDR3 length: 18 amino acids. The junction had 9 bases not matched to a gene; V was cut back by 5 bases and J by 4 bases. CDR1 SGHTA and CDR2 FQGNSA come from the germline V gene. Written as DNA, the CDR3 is TGTGCCAGCAGCCCTAGGACTAGCGGGGGGGATTATTACAATGAGCAGTTCTTC. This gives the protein CASSPRTSGGDYYNEQFF. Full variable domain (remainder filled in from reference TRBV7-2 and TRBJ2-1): GAGVSQSPSNKVTEKGKDVELRCDPISGHTALYWYRQSLGQGLEFLIYFQGNSAPDKSGLPSDRFSAERTGGSVSTLTIQRTQQEDSAVYLCASSPRTSGGDYYNEQFFGPGTRLTVL.

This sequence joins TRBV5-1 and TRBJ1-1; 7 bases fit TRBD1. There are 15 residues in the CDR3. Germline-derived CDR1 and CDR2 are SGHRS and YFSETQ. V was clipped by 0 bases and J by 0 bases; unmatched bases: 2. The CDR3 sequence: CASSLAQGVNTEAFF. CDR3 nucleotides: TGCGCCAGCAGCTTGGCGCAGGGGGTGAACACTGAAGCTTTCTTT.

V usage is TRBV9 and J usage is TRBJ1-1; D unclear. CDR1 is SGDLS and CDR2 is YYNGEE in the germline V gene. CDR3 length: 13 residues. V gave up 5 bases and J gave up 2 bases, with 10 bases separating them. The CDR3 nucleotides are TGTGCCAGCAGTGAAGGATACAACACTGAAGCTTTCTTT. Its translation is CASSEGYNTEAFF.

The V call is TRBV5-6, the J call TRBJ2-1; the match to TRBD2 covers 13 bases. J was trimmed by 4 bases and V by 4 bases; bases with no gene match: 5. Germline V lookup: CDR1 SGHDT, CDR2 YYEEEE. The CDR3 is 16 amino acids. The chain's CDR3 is CASSTSTSGRYNEQFF. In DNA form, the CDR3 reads TGTGCCAGCAGCACATCGACTAGCGGGAGGTACAATGAGCAGTTCTTC.

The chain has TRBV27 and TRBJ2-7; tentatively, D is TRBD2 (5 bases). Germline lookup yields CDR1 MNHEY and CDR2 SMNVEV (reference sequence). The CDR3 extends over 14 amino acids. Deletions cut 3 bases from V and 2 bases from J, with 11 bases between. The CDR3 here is CASSFRGRAYEQYF. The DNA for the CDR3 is TGTGCCAGCAGTTTTCGGGGTCGCGCCTACGAGCAGTACTTC.

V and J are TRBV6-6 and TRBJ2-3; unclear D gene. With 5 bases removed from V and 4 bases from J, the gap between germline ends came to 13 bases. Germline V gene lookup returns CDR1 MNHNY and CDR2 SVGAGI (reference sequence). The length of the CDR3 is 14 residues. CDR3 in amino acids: CASSLGPSADTQYF. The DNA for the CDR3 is TGTGCCAGCAGTCTGGGTCCCAGCGCAGATACGCAGTATTTT.

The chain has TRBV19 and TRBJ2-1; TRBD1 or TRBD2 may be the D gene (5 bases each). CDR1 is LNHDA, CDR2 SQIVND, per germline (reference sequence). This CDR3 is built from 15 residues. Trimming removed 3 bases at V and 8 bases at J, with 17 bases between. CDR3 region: CASSMAGGGLDEQFF. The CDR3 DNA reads TGTGCCAGTAGTATGGCTGGGGGTGGTTTGGATGAGCAGTTCTTC.

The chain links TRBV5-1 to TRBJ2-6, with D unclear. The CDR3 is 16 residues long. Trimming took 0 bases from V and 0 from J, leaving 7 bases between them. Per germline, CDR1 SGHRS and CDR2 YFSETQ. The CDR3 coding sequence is TGCGCCAGCAGCTTGGCCATCTCCTCTGGGGCCAACGTCCTGACTTTC. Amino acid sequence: CASSLAISSGANVLTF.

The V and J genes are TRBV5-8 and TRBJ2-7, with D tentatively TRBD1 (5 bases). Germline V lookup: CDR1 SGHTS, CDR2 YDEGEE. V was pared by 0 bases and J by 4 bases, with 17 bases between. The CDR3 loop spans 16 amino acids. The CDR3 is CASSLGTGPTSYEQYF. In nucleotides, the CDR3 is TGTGCCAGCAGCTTGGGTACAGGTCCCACGTCTTACGAGCAGTACTTC.

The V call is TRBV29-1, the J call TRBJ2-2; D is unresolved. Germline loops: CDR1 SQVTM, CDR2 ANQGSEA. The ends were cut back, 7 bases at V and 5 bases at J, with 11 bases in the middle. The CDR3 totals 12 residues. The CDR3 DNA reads TGCAGCGCCCCGTCCGGTACCGGGGAGCTGTTTTTT. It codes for CSAPSGTGELFF.

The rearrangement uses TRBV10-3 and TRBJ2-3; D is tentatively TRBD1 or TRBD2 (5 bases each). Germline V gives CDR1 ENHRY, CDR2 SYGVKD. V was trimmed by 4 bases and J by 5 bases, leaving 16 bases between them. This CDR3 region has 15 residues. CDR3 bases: TGTGCCATCAGTGTGGGGGTAGTCTCAAGAGATACGCAGTATTTT. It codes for CAISVGVVSRDTQYF.

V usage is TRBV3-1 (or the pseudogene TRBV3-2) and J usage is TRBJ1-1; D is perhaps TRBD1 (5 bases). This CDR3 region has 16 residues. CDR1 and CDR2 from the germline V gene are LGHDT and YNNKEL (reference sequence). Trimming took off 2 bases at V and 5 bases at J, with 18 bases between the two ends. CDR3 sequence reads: CASSQRNGALETEAFF. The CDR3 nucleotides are TGTGCCAGCAGCCAACGCAACGGGGCGTTGGAGACTGAAGCTTTCTTT.

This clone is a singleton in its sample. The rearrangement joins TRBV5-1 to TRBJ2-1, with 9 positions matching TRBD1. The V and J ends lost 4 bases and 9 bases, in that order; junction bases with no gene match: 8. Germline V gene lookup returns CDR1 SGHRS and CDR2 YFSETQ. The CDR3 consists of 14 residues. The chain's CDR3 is CASSRDRGNAEQFF. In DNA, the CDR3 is TGCGCCAGCAGCCGCGACAGGGGGAACGCTGAGCAGTTCTTC.

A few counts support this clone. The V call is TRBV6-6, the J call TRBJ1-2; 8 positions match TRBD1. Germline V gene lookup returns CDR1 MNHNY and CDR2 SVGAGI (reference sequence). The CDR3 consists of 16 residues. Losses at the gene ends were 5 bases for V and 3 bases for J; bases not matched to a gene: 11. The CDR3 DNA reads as TGTGCCAGCAGTCGATGGACAGGGAAGGAAGACTATGGCTACACCTTC. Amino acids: CASSRWTGKEDYGYTF.